Following are 27 T cell receptor beta chains from one sample sequenced in a study of blood T cell repertoires in COVID-19. Using immunoSEQ multiplex PCR, the repertoire was profiled, and TCRdb retains in-frame clones only, with some absent. This table has under 200,000 clones, roughly 90% appearing once. The sample taken for sequencing was peripheral blood. The receptors were sampled from a woman in her seventies with acute or convalescent COVID-19.

This chain's CDR3 is CAISESTGASNQPQHF. The CDR3 DNA reads TGTGCCATCAGTGAGTCGACAGGGGCTAGCAATCAGCCCCAGCATTTT. The rearrangement links TRBV10-3 to TRBJ1-5; 8 bases line up with TRBD1. The CDR3 spans 16 residues. V gave up 0 bases and J gave up 0 bases; unmatched junction bases: 1. Germline CDR1 ENHRY, CDR2 SYGVKD.

The V gene is TRBV20-1, the J gene TRBJ1-5; no reliable D call. CDR1 is DFQATT, CDR2 SNEGSKA, per germline (reference sequence). Between the trimmed V and J ends, which lost 3 bases and 4 bases, there was a span of 7 bases. The CDR3 extends over 12 amino acids. This CDR3 is CSASSGNQPQHF. The CDR3 DNA reads as TGCAGTGCTAGTTCGGGGAATCAGCCCCAGCATTTT.

This clone was recorded once. CDR3 nucleotides: TGTGCCAGCAGTTACTCGCGGCTAGCGGGGGGAAATGAGCAGTTCTTC. Amino acids: CASSYSRLAGGNEQFF. This sequence joins TRBV6-5 and TRBJ2-1; TRBD2 agrees at 11 bases. CDR1 MNHEY and CDR2 SVGAGI come from the germline V gene. The V and J ends lost 0 bases and 7 bases, in that order; junction bases with no gene match: 5. This CDR3 contains 16 residues.

This chain joins TRBV9 and TRBJ2-7; 10 positions agree with TRBD1. This CDR3 region has 13 residues. With 4 bases clipped from V and 4 bases from J, the junction kept 2 bases outside the gene matches. Germline lookup yields CDR1 SGDLS and CDR2 YYNGEE. The CDR3 DNA sequence: TGTGCCAGCAGCAGGGACAGGGGATACGAGCAGTACTTC. Its protein is CASSRDRGYEQYF.

J is TRBJ2-2 and V is TRBV19, with 10 bases that match TRBD1. CDR3 length: 15 residues. The trim removed 5 bases at V and 7 bases at J, leaving 7 bases unmatched. From germline, CDR1 is LNHDA and CDR2 SQIVND (reference sequence). DNA of the CDR3: TGTGCCAGTAGTTTCGGGACAGGGGCGATCGGGGAGCTGTTTTTT. Translating gives CASSFGTGAIGELFF.

The chain combines TRBV30 with TRBJ1-5, with TRBD1 matching over 9 bases. Germline lookup yields CDR1 GTSNPN and CDR2 SVGIG (reference sequence). The CDR3 is 16 residues long. V dropped 0 bases and J dropped 7; count of bases not matched to a gene: 10. CDR3 sequence: CAWSVSRTGADQPQHF. CDR3 sequence (DNA): TGTGCCTGGAGTGTATCCCGGACAGGGGCGGACCAGCCCCAGCATTTT.

The CDR3, as DNA: TGCGCCAGCAGCCAAAGCGGGAGAACAGATACGCAGTATTTT. Translated, it gives CASSQSGRTDTQYF. The chain recombines TRBV4-1 with TRBJ2-3; 8 nucleotides match TRBD2. Germline V lookup: CDR1 MGHRA, CDR2 YSYEKL. After removal of 2 bases from V and 3 bases from J, the junction contained 1 base not matched to a gene. The CDR3 is made up of 14 amino acids.

This clone was recorded a few times. The rearrangement links TRBV7-9 to TRBJ2-7, with a possible D match to TRBD1 (6 bases). The CDR3 consists of 16 residues. V lost 2 bases to trimming and J lost 5 bases, with 19 bases between them. The germline CDR1 and CDR2 sequences are SEHNR and FQNEAQ (reference sequence). CDR3 loop: CASSLLTQGLSDEQYF. The CDR3 DNA is TGTGCCAGCAGCTTATTAACACAGGGTCTATCGGACGAGCAGTACTTC.

The count of this clone is one. The chain links TRBV9 to TRBJ2-2, with 13 bases that match TRBD2. The trim removed 0 bases at V and 7 bases at J, leaving 3 bases unmatched. The CDR3 covers 16 residues. Germline V lookup: CDR1 SGDLS, CDR2 YYNGEE. The CDR3 DNA sequence: TGTGCCAGCAGCGTAGGGGGACTAGCGGGAAGCGGGGAGCTGTTTTTT. Residues: CASSVGGLAGSGELFF.

The chain carries TRBV4-1 and TRBJ2-7, with 9 bases fitting TRBD1. The trim removed 3 bases at V and 2 bases at J, leaving 5 bases unmatched. Germline values: CDR1 MGHRA, CDR2 YSYEKL. The CDR3 length is 15 residues. The CDR3 is CASSHPGTGPYEQYF. Here the CDR3 DNA reads TGCGCCAGCAGCCACCCCGGGACAGGGCCCTACGAGCAGTACTTC.

The rearrangement uses TRBV7-6 and TRBJ2-1; TRBD2 matches 12 bases. Unmatched junction bases numbered 5, after V lost 5 bases and J lost 3 bases. In germline, CDR1 is SGHVS, CDR2 FNYEAQ. The CDR3 runs to 16 residues. The CDR3: CASSRLAGDRYNEQFF. CDR3 in DNA: TGTGCCAGCAGCCGACTAGCGGGGGACCGCTACAATGAGCAGTTCTTC.

The rearrangement uses TRBV29-1 and TRBJ2-2, with 11 bases lining up with TRBD2. The V segment lost 8 bases and the J segment 4 bases; nucleotides outside the gene matches: 6. The CDR3 is 14 amino acids. Germline V gene lookup returns CDR1 SQVTM and CDR2 ANQGSEA. CDR3 bases: TGCAGCTTTAGCGGGGGGGTCGGCACCGGGGAGCTGTTTTTT. Its protein is CSFSGGVGTGELFF.

J is TRBJ1-1 and V is TRBV6-6; maybe TRBD1 (6 bases). The CDR3 totals 15 residues. Germline CDR1 reads MNHNY; CDR2 reads SVGAGI (reference sequence). Trimming took 0 bases from V and 0 from J, leaving 8 bases between them. The CDR3 protein is CASSYSHRVNTEAFF. DNA of the CDR3: TGTGCCAGCAGTTACTCGCACAGGGTGAACACTGAAGCTTTCTTT.

The rearrangement joins TRBV27 to TRBJ2-3, with 10 bases matching TRBD2. J was trimmed by 0 bases and V by 3 bases; bases with no gene match: 6. CDR3 length: 17 amino acids. The V gene's germline CDR1 is MNHEY and CDR2 SMNVEV (reference sequence). The CDR3, as DNA: TGTGCCAGCAGTTTTCGGACTAGCGGCTTTAGCACAGATACGCAGTATTTT. Protein sequence: CASSFRTSGFSTDTQYF.

The rearrangement uses TRBV18 and TRBJ1-2; TRBD1 agrees at 12 bases. This CDR3 has 15 amino acids. J gave up 6 bases and V 4 bases, and 6 bases lay outside the gene matches. Per the germline V gene, CDR1 is KGHSH and CDR2 is LQKENI. CDR3 amino acids: CASSHRDRGQDGYTF. The CDR3 DNA follows: TGTGCCAGCTCACACCGGGACAGGGGGCAGGATGGCTACACCTTC. Drawing the rest from reference TRBV18 and TRBJ1-2, the complete variable domain is NAGVMQNPRHLVRRRGQEARLRCSPMKGHSHVYWYRQLPEEGLKFMVYLQKENIIDESGMPKERFSAEFPKEGPSILRIQQVVRGDSAAYFCASSHRDRGQDGYTFGSGTRLTVV.

The chain carries TRBV29-1 and TRBJ2-1, with a tentative D call TRBD2 (5 bases). CDR1 is SQVTM and CDR2 is ANQGSEA in the germline V gene. The CDR3 spans 12 residues. Trimming removed 6 bases from V and 0 bases from J, with 6 bases in between. CDR3 in amino acids: CSVAGSYNEQFF. Written as DNA, the CDR3 is TGCAGCGTGGCGGGCTCCTACAATGAGCAGTTCTTC.

J is TRBJ1-4 and V is TRBV4-2, with D possibly matching TRBD1 (5 bases). V gave up 1 base and J gave up 5 bases, with 8 bases separating them. This CDR3 comprises 14 residues. The germline CDR1 and CDR2 sequences are LGHNA and YNFKEQ. CDR3 loop: CASSQGTRNEKLFF. The CDR3 region has the DNA TGTGCCAGCAGCCAAGGGACAAGAAATGAAAAACTGTTTTTT.

The J gene is TRBJ1-6, the V gene TRBV27; 7 nucleotides agree with TRBD1. Germline CDR1 and CDR2: MNHEY and SMNVEV (reference sequence). The V gene end was trimmed by 2 bases and the J gene end by 7 bases; junction bases not matched to a gene: 5. The CDR3 is made up of 15 amino acids. For the CDR3, the DNA is TGTGCCAGCAGTTTAAATAACAGGGGAAATTCACCCCTCCACTTT. This translates into CASSLNNRGNSPLHF.

This clone was detected only once. V gene TRBV10-1 combines with J gene TRBJ2-2, with D maybe TRBD2 (5 bases). Trimming cost V 4 bases and J 5 bases, with 8 bases left between them. The germline V gene has CDR1 WNHNN and CDR2 SYGVQD (reference sequence). CDR3 length: 13 amino acids. Here the CDR3 reads CASSASRTGELFF. The CDR3 DNA reads as TGCGCCAGCAGTGCTAGCCGGACCGGGGAGCTGTTTTTT.

This rearrangement joins TRBV19 to TRBJ2-2; D unresolved. In germline, CDR1 is LNHDA, CDR2 SQIVND (reference sequence). This CDR3 is built from 16 residues. V lost 3 bases and J lost 6, with 17 bases in between. CDR3 in amino acids: CASSIFSPARAGELFF. The CDR3 DNA sequence: TGTGCCAGTAGTATCTTCTCCCCGGCCCGGGCCGGGGAGCTGTTTTTT.

This chain joins TRBV4-1 and TRBJ2-3, with a tentative D call TRBD1 (6 bases). The CDR3 has 14 amino acids. Germline loops: CDR1 MGHRA, CDR2 YSYEKL. V lost 4 bases and J 6 bases, leaving 14 bases between the germline ends. The CDR3 region is CASSPGTFSDTQYF. The CDR3 region has the DNA TGCGCCAGCAGCCCGGGGACATTTTCGGATACGCAGTATTTT.

This chain joins TRBV7-8 and TRBJ1-3; the D is unclear. Looked up from germline, CDR1 is SGHVS and CDR2 is FQNEAQ. There are 14 residues in the CDR3. With 5 bases removed from V and 0 bases from J, the gap between germline ends came to 8 bases. CDR3 nucleotide sequence: TGTGCCAGCAGCCTGGTGAGCTCTGGAAACACCATATATTTT. Translation: CASSLVSSGNTIYF. Combining the CDR3 with reference TRBV7-8 and TRBJ1-3 gives the whole variable domain GAGVSQSPRYKVAKRGQDVALRCDPISGHVSLFWYQQALGQGPEFLTYFQNEAQLDKSGLPSDRFFAERPEGSVSTLKIQRTQQEDSAVYLCASSLVSSGNTIYFGEGSWLTVV.

The CDR3 sequence is CASRSGPGEPPNYGYTF. DNA of the CDR3: TGTGCCAGCAGGTCCGGGCCAGGGGAACCCCCTAACTATGGCTACACCTTC. The chain links TRBV2 to TRBJ1-2, with D possibly being TRBD1 (6 bases). CDR3 size: 17 residues. The germline V gene encodes CDR1 SNHLY and CDR2 FYNNEI. Between the trimmed V and J ends, which lost 6 bases and 0 bases, there was a span of 20 bases.

This chain uses TRBV7-2 with TRBJ2-1, with D perhaps TRBD2 (5 bases). The CDR3 length is 15 residues. The germline gives CDR1 SGHTA, CDR2 FQGNSA. Trimming cost V 3 bases and J 8 bases, with 17 bases left between them. CDR3 bases: TGTGCCAGCAGCTTTAGGGAGCCGGCTTGGGATGAGCAGTTCTTC. It translates to CASSFREPAWDEQFF.

The gene calls are TRBV2 and TRBJ1-6; D possibly corresponds to TRBD1 (6 bases). There are 15 residues in the CDR3. Germline CDR1 and CDR2: SNHLY and FYNNEI. V lost 6 bases and J lost 4, with 13 bases in between. The CDR3 bases are TGTGCCAGCAGGACACAGGGAGCTTATAATTCACCCCTCCACTTT. This codes for CASRTQGAYNSPLHF.

J is TRBJ1-2 and V is TRBV6-2 or TRBV6-3; D uncertain. Per the germline V gene, CDR1 is MNHEY and CDR2 is SVGEGT. V was pared by 2 bases and J by 8 bases, with 18 bases between. The CDR3 contains 15 residues. For the CDR3, the DNA is TGTGCCAGCAGTTACGCGCCCAGGAGGGTGGAAGGCTACACCTTC. Amino acids: CASSYAPRRVEGYTF.

The V gene is TRBV12-3 or TRBV12-4, the J gene TRBJ2-1, with D maybe TRBD2 (6 bases). V lost 7 bases and J lost 2, with 9 bases in between. The CDR3 totals 13 residues. CDR3 in DNA: TGTGCCAGCAAGACTAGTCCCTACAATGAGCAGTTCTTC. As protein: CASKTSPYNEQFF.